Listed here are 22 T cell receptor beta chains from one sample, sequenced in a study of control samples from healthy donors and cancer patients. Clones were read by immunoSEQ multiplex PCR, and TCRdb kept only the in-frame ones, dropping some. The table has 150,000 to 200,000 clones, around 90% seen once; the top ten hold roughly 0.64%. The source material was blood. The receptors stem from a woman aged 25 to 39 in good health.

This clone was counted only a few times. The chain combines TRBV4-3 with TRBJ2-7; 8 nucleotides line up with TRBD1. Per germline, CDR1 LGHNA and CDR2 YSLEER. V lost 0 bases, J lost 3 bases, and 7 bases stayed unmatched. The CDR3 extends over 16 amino acids. DNA for the CDR3: TGCGCCAGCAGCCAAGATCAGGGAGACAGGGGCTACGAGCAGTACTTC. Its translation: CASSQDQGDRGYEQYF.

This chain connects TRBV12-3 or TRBV12-4 to TRBJ1-5; no reliable D call. The ends were cut back, 2 bases at V and 7 bases at J, with 9 bases in the middle. The CDR3 contains 13 residues. CDR3 nucleotide sequence: TGTGCCAGCAGTTTATCACGGGGACAGCCCCAGCATTTT. Translating gives CASSLSRGQPQHF.

The chain uses TRBV7-9 and TRBJ2-3; D ambiguous. V lost 5 bases to trimming and J lost 7 bases, with 13 bases between them. Germline V gene data show CDR1 as SEHNR and CDR2 as FQNEAQ (reference sequence). The CDR3 is 13 amino acids. The CDR3 DNA follows: TGTGCCAGCAGCCCCAACCGAATGTATACGCAGTATTTT. This gives the protein CASSPNRMYTQYF.

The chain has TRBV27 and TRBJ2-7; perhaps D is TRBD1 or TRBD2 (5 bases each). Germline CDR1 and CDR2: MNHEY and SMNVEV (reference sequence). Trimming removed 5 bases at V and 4 bases at J, with 21 bases between. The CDR3 is 16 residues long. As DNA, the CDR3 is TGTGCCAGCAGTACCAGATGGGGGAGCGGTTTATACGAGCAGTACTTC. Residues: CASSTRWGSGLYEQYF.

The chain combines TRBV19 with TRBJ1-4, with 9 bases matching TRBD1. Germline CDR1 and CDR2: LNHDA and SQIVND (reference sequence). Trimming cost V 3 bases and J 6 bases; bases outside gene matches: 11. This CDR3 region has 17 residues. The CDR3 reads CASSIVGAGQGYEKLFF. The CDR3 DNA sequence: TGTGCCAGTAGTATCGTTGGGGCGGGACAGGGCTATGAAAAACTGTTTTTT.

This rearrangement joins TRBV10-2 to TRBJ1-1; a possible D gene is TRBD1 (5 bases). This CDR3 spans 12 amino acids. V dropped 4 bases and J dropped 7 bases, with 10 bases sitting between them. CDR1 is WSHSY and CDR2 is SAAADI in the germline V gene. DNA for the CDR3: TGCGCCAGCAGTGGGGGAAGGGGTGAAGCTTTCTTT. Translation: CASSGGRGEAFF.

The chain couples TRBV30 to TRBJ2-7; unclear D gene. Germline values: CDR1 GTSNPN, CDR2 SVGIG (reference sequence). CDR3 size: 13 residues. Trimming stripped 3 bases from V and 5 bases from J, with 14 bases between. The CDR3 DNA sequence: TGTGCCTGGAGCAAGATCGGCCCGCACGAGCAGTACTTC. Translated, it gives CAWSKIGPHEQYF.

The chain links TRBV7-8 to TRBJ1-2; a possible D gene is TRBD1 (5 bases). CDR1 is SGHVS, CDR2 FQNEAQ, per germline. The CDR3 length is 13 residues. V dropped 1 base and J dropped 7 bases, with 10 bases sitting between them. Written as DNA, the CDR3 is TGTGCCAGCAGCTTAGACGGGGGTAGTGGCTACACCTTC. It specifies CASSLDGGSGYTF.

This sequence joins TRBV6-6 and TRBJ2-5; D tentatively fits TRBD1 or TRBD2 (7 bases each). Per the germline V gene, CDR1 is MNHNY and CDR2 is SVGAGI (reference sequence). V was shortened by 5 bases and J by 7 bases, with 23 bases between the two germline ends. The CDR3 runs 16 residues. The CDR3 here is CASSPREGAPRVTQYF. CDR3 in DNA: TGTGCCAGCAGTCCCAGGGAGGGGGCGCCCCGTGTGACCCAGTACTTC.

V usage is TRBV2 and J usage is TRBJ1-4, with D possibly matching TRBD1 (5 bases). CDR1 SNHLY and CDR2 FYNNEI come from the germline V gene. Trimming took 5 bases from V and 2 from J, leaving 12 bases between them. The CDR3 covers 15 residues. CDR3 DNA: TGTGCCAGCAGTAACGAGCGGGGGACTAATGAAAAACTGTTTTTT. Protein sequence: CASSNERGTNEKLFF.

The chain uses TRBV4-1 and TRBJ2-5; D is unresolved. The germline V gene encodes CDR1 MGHRA and CDR2 YSYEKL. There are 12 residues in the CDR3. V was shortened by 4 bases and J by 5 bases, with 8 bases between the two germline ends. The CDR3, as DNA: TGCGCCAGCAGCCGCCCTGGGGAGACCCAGTACTTC. Its translation: CASSRPGETQYF.

The chain uses TRBV15 and TRBJ1-2, with unresolved D. This CDR3 is built from 12 residues. The V and J ends lost 0 bases and 8 bases respectively, with 7 bases between them. The germline V gene has CDR1 LNHNV and CDR2 YYDKDF (reference sequence). The chain's CDR3 is CATSREGLGYTF. The CDR3 coding sequence is TGTGCCACCAGCAGAGAAGGGCTCGGCTACACCTTC.

This clone was detected only a few times. The chain employs TRBV20-1 and TRBJ2-5; TRBD2 matches at 13 bases. With 3 bases clipped from V and 0 bases from J, the junction kept 4 bases outside the gene matches. This CDR3 region has 16 residues. Germline V CDR1 and CDR2: DFQATT, SNEGSKA (reference sequence). The CDR3 DNA reads TGCAGTGCTAGTCGGGGACTAGCGGGGTACCAAGAGACCCAGTACTTC. Its protein is CSASRGLAGYQETQYF.

The chain uses TRBV10-3 and TRBJ2-1, with D perhaps TRBD1 or TRBD2 (6 bases each). The CDR3 has 14 residues. Trimming shortened V by 3 bases and J by 7 bases, and 13 bases separated the two germline ends. Germline CDR1 ENHRY, CDR2 SYGVKD. The CDR3 region has the DNA TGTGCCATCAGTGATCGGGGGCAGGTAAATGAGCAGTTCTTC. Residues: CAISDRGQVNEQFF.

V usage is TRBV12-2 and J usage is TRBJ1-5. TRBV12-2 is marked as a pseudogene. The CDR3 length is 15 residues. The CDR3 DNA follows: TGTGCAAGTCGCTTCGCTGCGAGGTTGAATCAGCCCCAGCATTTT. Translating it yields CASRFAARLNQPQHF.

V and J are TRBV20-1 and TRBJ2-5; 8 bases map to TRBD2. J was trimmed by 4 bases and V by 3 bases; bases with no gene match: 7. Germline V gene data show CDR1 as DFQATT and CDR2 as SNEGSKA (reference sequence). The CDR3 is made up of 14 amino acids. The CDR3 DNA follows: TGCAGTGCTAGTTTAATAGCGGGACGAGAGACCCAGTACTTC. It translates to CSASLIAGRETQYF.

The chain employs TRBV28 and TRBJ2-1; D gene ambiguous. Trimming pared 3 bases from V and 8 bases from J, leaving 5 bases between. This CDR3 has 11 residues. CDR1 is MDHEN, CDR2 SYDVKM, per germline. CDR3 nucleotides: TGTGCCAGCAGTTTTCGCGATGAGCAGTTCTTC. Amino acid sequence: CASSFRDEQFF.

The genes are TRBV28 and TRBJ1-2; D not certain. CDR3 length equals 15 residues. Germline lookup yields CDR1 MDHEN and CDR2 SYDVKM. Trimming pared 3 bases from V and 4 bases from J, leaving 15 bases between. The CDR3, as DNA: TGTGCCAGCAGTTTGCGTCAGAGGGCTAGCTATGGCTACACCTTC. This translates into CASSLRQRASYGYTF.

This sequence joins TRBV28 and TRBJ1-2; the match to TRBD1 covers 7 bases. Germline CDR1 is MDHEN and CDR2 is SYDVKM. The CDR3 is 17 amino acids. After removal of 2 bases from V and 8 bases from J, the junction contained 17 bases not matched to a gene. CDR3 protein: CASSLSSGADRLYGYTF. The DNA of the CDR3 is TGTGCCAGCAGTTTAAGCTCGGGGGCGGACAGGTTGTACGGCTACACCTTC.

The V and J genes are TRBV5-1 and TRBJ2-1, with TRBD2 matching 7 bases. The germline CDR1 and CDR2 sequences are SGHRS and YFSETQ. With V trimmed by 0 bases and J by 0 bases, 3 bases remained unmatched. CDR3 length equals 16 residues. CDR3 coding DNA: TGCGCCAGCAGCTTGGGAGCGGGATCCTCCTACAATGAGCAGTTCTTC. This encodes CASSLGAGSSYNEQFF.

This chain links TRBV2 with TRBJ2-5, with TRBD1 matching 8 bases. This CDR3 has 14 residues. Germline lookup yields CDR1 SNHLY and CDR2 FYNNEI. J was trimmed by 6 bases and V by 5 bases; bases with no gene match: 8. Here the CDR3 DNA reads TGTGCCAGCAGTATCAACAGGGGGATGAAGACCCAGTACTTC. It specifies CASSINRGMKTQYF. The full variable domain, its missing parts supplied by reference TRBV2 and TRBJ2-5, is EPEVTQTPSHQVTQMGQEVILRCVPISNHLYFYWYRQILGQKVEFLVSFYNNEISEKSEIFDDQFSVERPDGSNFTLKIRSTKLEDSAMYFCASSINRGMKTQYFGPGTRLLVL.

The V gene is TRBV28, the J gene TRBJ1-6; D perhaps matches TRBD1 (6 bases). Germline V CDR1 and CDR2: MDHEN, SYDVKM. The CDR3 loop spans 14 amino acids. V was cut by 4 bases and J by 7 bases, with 11 bases left in between. In nucleotides, the CDR3 is TGTGCCAGCAGTTGGGGGCAGGGGAATTCACCCCTCCACTTT. Translating it yields CASSWGQGNSPLHF.